The 32 T cell receptor beta chains below were found in one sample sequenced in a study of blood T cell repertoires in COVID-19. TCRdb keeps only in-frame clones here, not all; method: immunoSEQ multiplex PCR. The sample has tens of thousands of clones, about 77% seen once. The sample consisted of peripheral blood. The receptor source for this set is a man in his 70s with active or convalescent COVID-19.

The chain joins TRBV27 to TRBJ1-2, with D tentatively TRBD1 (5 bases). The CDR3 extends over 15 amino acids. Germline values: CDR1 MNHEY, CDR2 SMNVEV (reference sequence). V shed 3 bases and J shed 4 bases, with 15 bases lying between them. This CDR3 reads CASSLGRTRFYGYTF. The CDR3 DNA reads as TGTGCCAGCAGTTTGGGGCGAACAAGGTTCTATGGCTACACCTTC.

The V gene is TRBV13, the J gene TRBJ1-2; 9 bases fit TRBD1. Per the germline V gene, CDR1 is PRHDT and CDR2 is FYEKMQ (reference sequence). This CDR3 comprises 17 residues. Trimming removed 4 bases from V and 4 bases from J; junction bases left unmatched: 13. CDR3 amino acids: CASSSETLDRGGYGYTF. The CDR3 nucleotides read TGTGCCAGCAGCTCTGAAACGTTAGACAGGGGGGGCTATGGCTACACCTTC.

This clone was seen a single time. The chain has TRBV11-3 and TRBJ2-7; 10 bases align to TRBD1. The CDR3 is 15 amino acids. Germline trimming cut 0 bases from V and 7 bases from J; bases unmatched to any gene: 6. CDR1 SGHNT and CDR2 YENEEA come from the germline V gene. The DNA of the CDR3 is TGTGCCAGCAGCTTAGAGGGACAGGGGTCGAGAGAGCAGTACTTC. Protein: CASSLEGQGSREQYF.

This clone was recorded a few times. This sequence joins TRBV3-1 (or the pseudogene TRBV3-2) and TRBJ2-7, with a tentative D call TRBD1 (8 bases). CDR1 LGHDT and CDR2 YNNKEL come from the germline V gene (reference sequence). There are 14 residues in the CDR3. Trimming removed 4 bases from V and 7 bases from J, with 17 bases in between. The CDR3 DNA is TGTGCCAGCAGCCGACAGGGGAGCGGGGTAGAGCAGTACTTC. Translating gives CASSRQGSGVEQYF.

This clone was found a few times. V is TRBV19 and J is TRBJ2-5; D perhaps matches TRBD1 (5 bases). The length of the CDR3 is 14 residues. Germline-derived CDR1 and CDR2 are LNHDA and SQIVND (reference sequence). Trimming cost V 11 bases and J 1 base, with 17 bases left between them. The DNA of the CDR3 is TGTGCCGCAAATGAGGACACTTCCCAAGAGACCCAGTACTTC. Translation gives CAANEDTSQETQYF.

V gene TRBV15 combines with J gene TRBJ1-2, with 7 bases identical to TRBD1. The ends lost 1 base at V and 6 bases at J; junction bases unmatched: 8. Germline CDR1 and CDR2: LNHNV and YYDKDF (reference sequence). The length of the CDR3 is 15 residues. In nucleotides, the CDR3 is TGTGCCACCAGCAGAGCACAGGGGTCCGAAAATGGCTACACCTTC. It encodes CATSRAQGSENGYTF. Full variable domain (outside the CDR3, taken from reference TRBV15 and TRBJ1-2): DAMVIQNPRYQVTQFGKPVTLSCSQTLNHNVMYWYQQKSSQAPKLLFHYYDKDFNNEADTPDNFQSRRPNTSFCFLDIRSPGLGDTAMYLCATSRAQGSENGYTFGSGTRLTVV.

The chain links TRBV6-5 to TRBJ2-7; 7 bases agree with TRBD1. The V gene end was trimmed by 10 bases and the J gene end by 1 base; junction bases not matched to a gene: 10. Germline values: CDR1 MNHEY, CDR2 SVGAGI. There are 14 residues in the CDR3. The CDR3: CATRRQGLSYEQYF. DNA of the CDR3: TGTGCCACAAGAAGACAGGGTTTATCCTACGAGCAGTACTTC.

This clone has only a few counts. The rearrangement uses TRBV21-1 and TRBJ1-6; the table assigns TRBD1, which was not confirmed against the DNA. TRBV21-1 is a pseudogene segment. The CDR3 covers 17 residues. CDR3 DNA sequence: TGTGCCAGCAGCAATCCGAGGGGGAGCTCCTATAATTCACCCCTCCACTTT. This translates into CASSNPRGSSYNSPLHF.

This clone was seen only once. V usage is TRBV4-3 and J usage is TRBJ2-1, with 10 bases fitting TRBD2. The germline V gene has CDR1 LGHNA and CDR2 YSLEER. CDR3 length: 15 residues. V shed 1 base and J 4 bases; nucleotides not matched to a gene: 1. CDR3 in amino acids: CASSQGTSGYNEQFF. CDR3 sequence (DNA): TGCGCCAGCAGCCAAGGGACTAGCGGTTACAATGAGCAGTTCTTC.

This clone occurred a few times. This chain links TRBV10-3 with TRBJ1-5, with D hard to call. This CDR3 comprises 15 residues. The V gene's germline CDR1 is ENHRY and CDR2 SYGVKD. V was shortened by 3 bases and J by 1 base, with 10 bases between the two germline ends. CDR3 sequence (DNA): TGTGCCATCAGTGAAGGGAGCCTGAGCAATCAGCCCCAGCATTTT. Its protein product is CAISEGSLSNQPQHF.

This chain connects TRBV7-2 to TRBJ2-3, with 10 positions matching TRBD2. This CDR3 region has 15 residues. Germline lookup yields CDR1 SGHTA and CDR2 FQGNSA. V lost 5 bases, J lost 1 base, and 3 bases stayed unmatched. The CDR3 DNA reads as TGTGCCAGCAGCGAAGGACTAGCGGGCACAGATACGCAGTATTTT. Its protein is CASSEGLAGTDTQYF.

The CDR3 DNA follows: TGTGCCAGCAGCTCCGGCGGGGCACCCAGGGCCTATGGCTACACCTTC. It yields the protein CASSSGGAPRAYGYTF. V and J are TRBV7-9 and TRBJ1-2; D perhaps matches TRBD1 (5 bases). Germline loops: CDR1 SEHNR, CDR2 FQNEAQ (reference sequence). This CDR3 is 16 amino acids long. With 4 bases removed from V and 4 bases from J, the gap between germline ends came to 19 bases.

V and J are TRBV6-6 and TRBJ1-2, with unresolved D. The CDR3 contains 13 residues. Trimming stripped 5 bases from V and 1 base from J, with 8 bases between. Germline V CDR1 and CDR2: MNHNY, SVGAGI (reference sequence). The CDR3 DNA sequence: TGTGCCAGCAGTCAGTACAGTAACTATGGCTACACCTTC. Translation: CASSQYSNYGYTF.

The chain joins TRBV7-9 to TRBJ1-4; D remains ambiguous. In germline, CDR1 is SEHNR, CDR2 FQNEAQ (reference sequence). The CDR3 contains 14 residues. Trimming removed 1 base from V and 6 bases from J, with 9 bases in between. The CDR3 loop reads CASSLGRYHEKLFF. The CDR3 region has the DNA TGTGCCAGCAGCTTAGGGAGATATCATGAAAAACTGTTTTTT.

The chain is built from TRBV10-3 and TRBJ1-3; the D is unclear. Germline V gene data show CDR1 as ENHRY and CDR2 as SYGVKD. V gave up 11 bases and J gave up 0 bases, with 14 bases separating them. There are 14 residues in the CDR3. Here the CDR3 reads CAGRTGSSGNTIYF. The CDR3 nucleotides are TGTGCCGGTAGGACGGGGAGCTCTGGAAACACCATATATTTT.

The chain links TRBV12-3 or TRBV12-4 to TRBJ1-5; D is ambiguous. This CDR3 is 12 amino acids long. The V and J ends lost 8 bases and 4 bases respectively, with 9 bases between them. The chain's CDR3 is CASRDHNQPQHF. In nucleotides, the CDR3 is TGTGCCAGCCGGGATCATAATCAGCCCCAGCATTTT.

The CDR3, as DNA: TGTGCCAGCTCACTTACAGACCCTGGGGCCAACGTCCTGACTTTC. This translates into CASSLTDPGANVLTF. This chain links TRBV18 with TRBJ2-6; D not certain. CDR3 length: 15 residues. Germline values: CDR1 KGHSH, CDR2 LQKENI. Trimming pared 4 bases from V and 2 bases from J, leaving 9 bases between.

In this sample, this clone turned up a few times. This chain connects TRBV7-9 to TRBJ1-2; 9 bases align to TRBD1. Germline assignment: CDR1 SEHNR and CDR2 FQNEAQ (reference sequence). The CDR3 loop spans 15 amino acids. The J segment lost 3 bases and the V segment lost 4 bases, leaving 6 bases of the junction unmatched. CDR3 coding DNA: TGTGCCAGCAGCTCCAGGACAGGGGAGGACTATGGCTACACCTTC. Encoded protein: CASSSRTGEDYGYTF.

The rearrangement links TRBV15 to TRBJ1-6; 9 positions match TRBD1. The CDR3 spans 18 residues. V was pared by 2 bases and J by 0 bases, with 5 bases of the junction left unmatched. Germline V gives CDR1 LNHNV, CDR2 YYDKDF (reference sequence). Here the CDR3 DNA reads TGTGCCACCAGCAGAACCGGGACAGGGAGCTCCTATAATTCACCCCTCCACTTT. Its translation: CATSRTGTGSSYNSPLHF. Full variable domain (missing parts from reference TRBV15 and TRBJ1-6): DAMVIQNPRYQVTQFGKPVTLSCSQTLNHNVMYWYQQKSSQAPKLLFHYYDKDFNNEADTPDNFQSRRPNTSFCFLDIRSPGLGDTAMYLCATSRTGTGSSYNSPLHFGNGTRLTVT.

The chain couples TRBV30 to TRBJ1-2; D not certain. V lost 4 bases to trimming and J lost 3 bases, with 15 bases between them. Germline V gene lookup returns CDR1 GTSNPN and CDR2 SVGIG (reference sequence). This CDR3 contains 14 residues. CDR3 protein: CAWTFTVNYYGYTF. CDR3 bases: TGTGCCTGGACTTTCACAGTGAATTACTATGGCTACACCTTC. Filled out from reference TRBV30 and TRBJ1-2, the complete variable domain reads SQTIHQWPATLVQPVGSPLSLECTVEGTSNPNLYWYRQAAGRGLQLLFYSVGIGQISSEVPQNLSASRPQDRQFILSSKKLLLSDSGFYLCAWTFTVNYYGYTFGSGTRLTVV.

V and J are TRBV6-1 and TRBJ1-3, with D perhaps TRBD1 (6 bases). Trimming removed 2 bases at V and 8 bases at J, with 16 bases between. Per the germline V gene, CDR1 is MNHNS and CDR2 is SASEGT. There are 15 residues in the CDR3. As DNA, the CDR3 is TGTGCCAGCAGTGAACTTTGGACAGCGAGTGACACCATATATTTT. Amino acid sequence: CASSELWTASDTIYF.

The chain has TRBV18 and TRBJ1-2, with unresolved D. This CDR3 has 15 residues. Germline V lookup: CDR1 KGHSH, CDR2 LQKENI. Trimming removed 4 bases at V and 4 bases at J, with 16 bases between. CDR3 DNA sequence: TGTGCCAGCTCACTACCACAGCGGAGTGGCTATGGCTACACCTTC. This gives the protein CASSLPQRSGYGYTF. Drawing the rest from reference TRBV18 and TRBJ1-2, the complete variable domain is NAGVMQNPRHLVRRRGQEARLRCSPMKGHSHVYWYRQLPEEGLKFMVYLQKENIIDESGMPKERFSAEFPKEGPSILRIQQVVRGDSAAYFCASSLPQRSGYGYTFGSGTRLTVV.

The V call is TRBV29-1, the J call TRBJ1-1, with 7 bases fitting TRBD1. The V gene end was trimmed by 3 bases and the J gene end by 0 bases; junction bases not matched to a gene: 4. Germline CDR1 reads SQVTM; CDR2 reads ANQGSEA. This CDR3 has 14 amino acids. CDR3 nucleotide sequence: TGCAGCGTTGACAGGGGACAGATGAACACTGAAGCTTTCTTT. The encoded protein is CSVDRGQMNTEAFF.

The CDR3 sequence: CASSLTSSSYNEQFF. Written as DNA, the CDR3 is TGCGCCAGCAGCTTAACTAGTAGTTCCTACAATGAGCAGTTCTTC. This sequence joins TRBV5-1 and TRBJ2-1, with D perhaps TRBD2 (5 bases). CDR1 SGHRS and CDR2 YFSETQ come from the germline V gene. The ends were cut back, 2 bases at V and 1 base at J, with 10 bases in the middle. The CDR3 loop spans 15 amino acids.

The chain has TRBV14 and TRBJ1-2, with 8 nucleotides matching TRBD1. The CDR3 is 21 residues long. In germline, CDR1 is SGHDN, CDR2 FVKESK. Losses at the gene ends were 4 bases for V and 3 bases for J; bases not matched to a gene: 25. The CDR3 spells CASSRIPKTGDEFVPYYGYTF. In DNA form, the CDR3 reads TGTGCCAGCAGCCGGATTCCAAAGACAGGGGACGAATTTGTCCCCTACTATGGCTACACCTTC.

Concerning this clone itself: Other DNA sequences in this sample translate to the same CDR3. V and J are TRBV11-2 and TRBJ2-4, with D possibly TRBD1 on 5 matching bases. The CDR3 totals 16 residues. Germline CDR1 reads SGHAT; CDR2 reads FQNNGV. V was clipped by 4 bases and J by 6 bases, with 19 bases between them. DNA for the CDR3: TGTGCCAGCAGCTCCCTCCAGGGAATTACCCCAAACATTCAGTACTTC. It translates to CASSSLQGITPNIQYF.

This sequence joins TRBV3-1 (or the pseudogene TRBV3-2) and TRBJ1-1; the match to TRBD1 covers 7 bases. Per the germline V gene, CDR1 is LGHDT and CDR2 is YNNKEL (reference sequence). This CDR3 region has 13 residues. Trimming took 4 bases from V and 10 from J; bases not matched to a gene: 9. CDR3 protein: CASSPNLQGTAFF. For the CDR3, the DNA is TGTGCCAGCAGCCCAAACTTACAGGGGACAGCTTTCTTT.

This clone has only a few counts. The CDR3 DNA sequence: TGTGCCAGCAGTGAAATAGACCGTCCCGGGGGCTACGAGCAGTACTTC. Amino acids: CASSEIDRPGGYEQYF. The chain uses TRBV9 and TRBJ2-7; D possibly corresponds to TRBD2 (6 bases). V was trimmed by 5 bases and J by 3 bases, leaving 21 bases between them. This CDR3 comprises 16 residues. Germline-derived CDR1 and CDR2 are SGDLS and YYNGEE.

The V and J genes are TRBV4-2 and TRBJ2-4, with 10 nucleotides matching TRBD2. This CDR3 region has 20 residues. The V and J ends lost 0 bases and 1 base, in that order; junction bases with no gene match: 12. Per the germline V gene, CDR1 is LGHNA and CDR2 is YNFKEQ. In nucleotides, the CDR3 is TGTGCCAGCAGCCAAGAGGATAGGGTAGCGGGGGGCGGGGCCAAAAACATTCAGTACTTC. Its protein product is CASSQEDRVAGGGAKNIQYF.

The chain recombines TRBV11-2 with TRBJ1-1; TRBD1 matches at 8 bases. Germline values: CDR1 SGHAT, CDR2 FQNNGV. The CDR3 consists of 18 residues. J lost 1 base, V lost 5 bases, and 15 bases had no gene match. This chain's CDR3 is CASSPGGRGLLRNTEAFF. DNA of the CDR3: TGTGCCAGCAGCCCTGGGGGCAGGGGGCTCTTGAGGAACACTGAAGCTTTCTTT.

The V and J genes are TRBV18 and TRBJ2-7, with TRBD2 identical over 10 bases. The V gene end was trimmed by 6 bases and the J gene end by 5 bases; junction bases not matched to a gene: 7. The germline V gene has CDR1 KGHSH and CDR2 LQKENI. The CDR3 length is 14 residues. CDR3 region: CASSPSGSKDEQYF. In DNA form, the CDR3 reads TGTGCCAGCTCGCCTAGCGGGAGTAAAGACGAGCAGTACTTC.

The gene calls are TRBV9 and TRBJ2-1, with 12 nucleotides matching TRBD2. V lost 2 bases to trimming and J lost 2 bases; unmatched junction nucleotides: 2. The germline V gene has CDR1 SGDLS and CDR2 YYNGEE. The CDR3 consists of 16 residues. This CDR3 is CASSVTSGGPYNEQFF. The CDR3 DNA reads as TGTGCCAGCAGCGTCACTAGCGGGGGGCCCTACAATGAGCAGTTCTTC.